The next 27 T cell receptor beta chains were all read from a single sample in a study of T-cell memory formation after mild COVID-19. Via MiXCR, TCRdb re-called the 5' RACE reads, giving one row per CDR3 protein. Among around 200,000 distinct CDR3 sequences listed, around 21% were seen once. The sequenced sample was PBMCs or a T cell subset sorted from them (not recorded which). The receptor source for this set is an adult woman who had mild COVID-19 (a few samples of this study predate the infection). Cell type and time point are not known.

This clonotype was counted between two and nine times. The chain is built from TRBV7-9 and TRBJ1-1, with D unclear. The CDR3 extends over 12 amino acids. Germline CDR1 is SEHNR and CDR2 is FQNEAQ (reference sequence). Trimming took off 5 bases at V and 3 bases at J, with 7 bases between the two ends. The CDR3 nucleotides read TGTGCCAGCAGCCCCCGGGACACTGAAGCTTTCTTT. Protein: CASSPRDTEAFF.

This clonotype was detected ten times or more. This chain uses TRBV4-2 with TRBJ2-1; 11 bases fit TRBD2. Germline assignment: CDR1 LGHNA and CDR2 YNFKEQ. CDR3 length: 15 amino acids. With 0 bases clipped from V and 7 bases from J, the junction kept 2 bases outside the gene matches. In nucleotides, the CDR3 is TGTGCCAGCAGCCAAGATAGCGGGGGGGCAAATGAGCAGTTCTTC. It is translated as CASSQDSGGANEQFF.

The rearrangement links TRBV12-3 or TRBV12-4 to TRBJ2-3; D is unresolved. The CDR3 spans 13 residues. V was shortened by 1 base and J by 6 bases, with 8 bases between the two germline ends. The CDR3, as DNA: TGTGCCAGCAGTTTAGAATTTGTGGATACGCAGTATTTT. Translation gives CASSLEFVDTQYF.

The chain has TRBV19 and TRBJ1-1; the match to TRBD1 covers 8 bases. V dropped 3 bases and J dropped 1; count of bases not matched to a gene: 4. Germline CDR1 is LNHDA and CDR2 is SQIVND (reference sequence). The CDR3 has 15 residues. In DNA, the CDR3 is TGTGCCAGTAGTATGGGCGACAGGGGGAACACTGAAGCTTTCTTT. Encoded protein: CASSMGDRGNTEAFF.

This clonotype occurred many times. The chain joins TRBV6-6 to TRBJ2-2, with 7 bases fitting TRBD1. V was pared by 5 bases and J by 2 bases, with 5 bases of the junction left unmatched. The CDR3 runs 15 residues. Germline V gene lookup returns CDR1 MNHNY and CDR2 SVGAGI (reference sequence). The DNA for the CDR3 is TGTGCCAGCAGTCCTCGGACAGGAAACACCGGGGAGCTGTTTTTT. The encoded protein is CASSPRTGNTGELFF.

This chain joins TRBV9 and TRBJ2-1; 12 nucleotides align to TRBD2. V gave up 0 bases and J gave up 9 bases; unmatched junction bases: 19. The V gene's germline CDR1 is SGDLS and CDR2 YYNGEE. This CDR3 region has 20 residues. The CDR3 bases are TGTGCCAGCAGCGTAGAGGCGGGGAGTACTAGCGGGAGGAAAAGCGGTGAGCAGTTCTTC. Translation: CASSVEAGSTSGRKSGEQFF. The full variable domain, its missing parts supplied by reference TRBV9 and TRBJ2-1, is DSGVTQTPKHLITATGQRVTLRCSPRSGDLSVYWYQQSLDQGLQFLIQYYNGEERAKGNILERFSAQQFPDLHSELNLSSLELGDSALYFCASSVEAGSTSGRKSGEQFFGPGTRLTVL.

This chain uses TRBV9 with TRBJ2-7, with 7 bases matching TRBD2. V lost 1 base to trimming and J lost 0 bases; unmatched junction nucleotides: 13. The CDR3 covers 18 residues. Germline V gene data show CDR1 as SGDLS and CDR2 as YYNGEE. CDR3: CASSVMTSNPSSSYEQYF. DNA of the CDR3: TGTGCCAGCAGCGTAATGACTAGCAACCCTTCCAGCTCCTACGAGCAGTACTTC.

This clonotype appeared once. The chain joins TRBV30 to TRBJ2-1; no firm D call. CDR1 GTSNPN and CDR2 SVGIG come from the germline V gene (reference sequence). The V and J ends lost 8 bases and 0 bases respectively, with 23 bases between them. CDR3 size: 17 residues. The CDR3 DNA reads TGTGCCGGCTCCTATGACTTGGCGAATCCCTCCTACAATGAGCAGTTCTTC. Protein product: CAGSYDLANPSYNEQFF.

This clonotype was picked up a small number of times. The J gene is TRBJ2-3, the V gene TRBV15; D may be TRBD2 (7 bases). The length of the CDR3 is 15 residues. Germline CDR1 reads LNHNV; CDR2 reads YYDKDF (reference sequence). V was cut by 8 bases and J by 5 bases, with 20 bases left in between. CDR3 amino acids: CATRLLGGQGDTQYF. CDR3 bases: TGTGCCACCCGGCTTCTGGGGGGGCAGGGAGATACGCAGTATTTT.

This chain links TRBV7-9 with TRBJ2-2; the D gene is possibly TRBD1 (6 bases). The length of the CDR3 is 17 residues. Germline V gene sequence: CDR1 SEHNR, CDR2 FQNEAQ (reference sequence). Deletions cut 5 bases from V and 2 bases from J, with 18 bases between. The CDR3 bases are TGTGCCAGCAGCGTCGGGGTACAGGGATTAAACACCGGGGAGCTGTTTTTT. This encodes CASSVGVQGLNTGELFF.

This clonotype was recorded a few times. The chain employs TRBV6-1 and TRBJ1-5; 9 nucleotides line up with TRBD1. Germline assignment: CDR1 MNHNS and CDR2 SASEGT. The CDR3 extends over 16 amino acids. J was trimmed by 4 bases and V by 0 bases; bases with no gene match: 4. This chain's CDR3 is CASSEAAGQGNQPQHF. The CDR3 DNA is TGTGCCAGCAGTGAAGCGGCGGGACAGGGAAATCAGCCCCAGCATTTT.

This chain joins TRBV5-1 and TRBJ2-1; D might be TRBD2 (5 bases). The V gene's germline CDR1 is SGHRS and CDR2 YFSETQ. The CDR3 runs to 13 residues. The ends were cut back, 0 bases at V and 8 bases at J, with 9 bases in the middle. CDR3 DNA sequence: TGCGCCAGCAGCTTGGCAGCGGACGATGAGCAGTTCTTC. The encoded protein is CASSLAADDEQFF.

This chain joins TRBV2 and TRBJ1-2; D is unresolved. The CDR3 runs 8 residues. Trimming pared 7 bases from V and 11 bases from J, leaving 5 bases between. CDR1 is SNHLY, CDR2 FYNNEI, per germline. The CDR3 region is CASTVYTF. The CDR3 region has the DNA TGTGCCAGCACCGTATACACCTTC. Drawing the rest from reference TRBV2 and TRBJ1-2, the complete variable domain is EPEVTQTPSHQVTQMGQEVILRCVPISNHLYFYWYRQILGQKVEFLVSFYNNEISEKSEIFDDQFSVERPDGSNFTLKIRSTKLEDSAMYFCASTVYTFGSGTRLTVV.

This clonotype has at least ten counts. The chain is built from TRBV4-1 and TRBJ2-1; D might be TRBD2 (6 bases). Germline V gives CDR1 MGHRA, CDR2 YSYEKL. This CDR3 is 14 amino acids long. Trimming cost V 3 bases and J 2 bases, with 8 bases left between them. The CDR3 reads CASSHPGAYNEQFF. CDR3 nucleotide sequence: TGCGCCAGCAGCCACCCGGGGGCCTACAATGAGCAGTTCTTC.

Only a few counts were recorded for this clonotype. The chain couples TRBV7-6 to TRBJ2-7; D not certain. Trimming shortened V by 3 bases and J by 6 bases, and 9 bases separated the two germline ends. This CDR3 spans 12 amino acids. CDR1 is SGHVS and CDR2 is FNYEAQ in the germline V gene. The CDR3 region has the DNA TGTGCCAGCAGCTTCCTTTCGGGCGAGCAGTACTTC. Its translation is CASSFLSGEQYF.

This clonotype was counted between two and nine times. The chain combines TRBV20-1 with TRBJ2-7, with 9 bases lining up with TRBD1. V lost 3 bases and J lost 6; bases outside the gene matches: 12. Germline V CDR1 and CDR2: DFQATT, SNEGSKA (reference sequence). CDR3 length: 15 amino acids. DNA for the CDR3: TGCAGTGCTAGGCCCCGGGACAGGGAAAGCCTCGAGCAGTACTTC. Translating gives CSARPRDRESLEQYF.

The V and J genes are TRBV28 and TRBJ2-4; D gene uncertain. V was pared by 6 bases and J by 0 bases, with 12 bases between. The CDR3 totals 15 residues. Germline CDR1 MDHEN, CDR2 SYDVKM. The CDR3 spells CASSQPSLAKNIQYF. Written as DNA, the CDR3 is TGTGCCAGCAGCCAACCCAGCTTAGCCAAAAACATTCAGTACTTC.

A few counts support this clonotype. J is TRBJ1-1 and V is TRBV5-1, with 9 bases fitting TRBD1. The V gene end was trimmed by 6 bases and the J gene end by 3 bases; junction bases not matched to a gene: 3. This CDR3 region has 13 residues. From germline, CDR1 is SGHRS and CDR2 YFSETQ. The CDR3 reads CASNDRGDTEAFF. Here the CDR3 DNA reads TGCGCCAGCAACGACAGGGGGGACACTGAAGCTTTCTTT.

The rearrangement links TRBV3-1 to TRBJ1-1; TRBD1 aligns across 9 bases. The CDR3 covers 14 residues. The V segment lost 4 bases and the J segment 6 bases; nucleotides outside the gene matches: 6. Germline lookup yields CDR1 LGHDT and CDR2 YNNKEL (reference sequence). CDR3 amino acids: CASSRSGTGSEAFF. The CDR3 DNA reads as TGTGCCAGCAGCCGTTCCGGGACAGGGTCTGAAGCTTTCTTT.

The chain joins TRBV5-5 to TRBJ1-1, with D possibly TRBD1 on 5 matching bases. Trimming took 4 bases from V and 7 from J, leaving 14 bases between them. The V gene's germline CDR1 is SGHKS and CDR2 YYEKEE (reference sequence). This CDR3 comprises 13 residues. CDR3 region: CASSPNMGVEAFF. The DNA for the CDR3 is TGTGCCAGCAGCCCGAATATGGGGGTTGAAGCTTTCTTT.

The chain uses TRBV4-1 and TRBJ2-1; D is unresolved. The CDR3 consists of 17 residues. Germline-derived CDR1 and CDR2 are MGHRA and YSYEKL. V shed 1 base and J shed 1 base, with 14 bases lying between them. The chain's CDR3 is CASSQGAWSGSYNEQFF. CDR3 sequence (DNA): TGCGCCAGCAGCCAAGGGGCCTGGAGTGGATCCTACAATGAGCAGTTCTTC.

This rearrangement joins TRBV30 to TRBJ2-5; 9 bases fit TRBD1. CDR1 GTSNPN and CDR2 SVGIG come from the germline V gene (reference sequence). CDR3 length: 14 residues. The V segment lost 0 bases and the J segment 5 bases; nucleotides outside the gene matches: 4. Written as DNA, the CDR3 is TGTGCCTGGAGTGTGGGGACAGGGAGGGAGACCCAGTACTTC. Protein product: CAWSVGTGRETQYF.

This chain connects TRBV7-8 to TRBJ2-1; D is undetermined. In germline, CDR1 is SGHVS, CDR2 FQNEAQ. This CDR3 comprises 14 residues. V was cut by 3 bases and J by 6 bases, with 12 bases left in between. This chain's CDR3 is CASSFRSSTNEQFF. The CDR3 DNA is TGTGCCAGCAGCTTCCGCTCGTCAACCAATGAGCAGTTCTTC. Full variable domain (missing parts from reference TRBV7-8 and TRBJ2-1): GAGVSQSPRYKVAKRGQDVALRCDPISGHVSLFWYQQALGQGPEFLTYFQNEAQLDKSGLPSDRFFAERPEGSVSTLKIQRTQQEDSAVYLCASSFRSSTNEQFFGPGTRLTVL.

This clonotype has a handful of counts. The germline gene is not matched at one end of the junction; a read error may be the cause. This chain joins TRBV7-9 and TRBJ2-7; D may be TRBD2 (6 bases). Germline values: CDR1 SEHNR, CDR2 FQNEAQ (reference sequence). The CDR3 extends over 15 amino acids. The CDR3 nucleotides read TGTGCCAGCAGCGCGGGGACGGTTTTTAGTCCCGAGCAGAACTTC. Translation gives CASSAGTVFSPEQNF.

This sequence joins TRBV30 and TRBJ2-3; the D gene could be TRBD1 or TRBD2 (5 bases each). V lost 8 bases and J 5 bases, leaving 20 bases between the germline ends. The CDR3 contains 14 residues. Germline V gene lookup returns CDR1 GTSNPN and CDR2 SVGIG (reference sequence). CDR3 loop: CAVRSQGAGDTQYF. The CDR3 bases are TGTGCCGTTAGAAGCCAGGGAGCCGGAGATACGCAGTATTTT.

This clonotype was seen many times. This sequence joins TRBV5-5 and TRBJ2-7; possibly TRBD2 for D (5 bases). The CDR3 extends over 12 amino acids. V lost 0 bases to trimming and J lost 6 bases, with 7 bases between them. Per germline, CDR1 SGHKS and CDR2 YYEKEE (reference sequence). CDR3 bases: TGTGCCAGCAGCTTGGGGGGAGCCGAGCAGTACTTC. Residues: CASSLGGAEQYF.

The gene calls are TRBV20-1 and TRBJ2-1; D is possibly TRBD1 or TRBD2 (5 bases each). CDR1 and CDR2 (germline): DFQATT, SNEGSKA (reference sequence). With 3 bases removed from V and 5 bases from J, the gap between germline ends came to 11 bases. This CDR3 has 13 residues. CDR3 nucleotide sequence: TGCAGTGCTAGGGGACGGGCGGACAATGAGCAGTTCTTC. It encodes CSARGRADNEQFF.